The entry below gives a single T cell receptor beta chain sequence along with its context. These data are taken from a study of T cell changes during pregnancy in multiple sclerosis. Germline CDR1 and CDR2: SGHVS and FQNEAQ. V lost 3 bases to trimming and J lost 5 bases; unmatched junction nucleotides: 13. This CDR3 comprises 18 residues. Sequencing was performed with immunoSEQ multiplex PCR; in TCRdb, only in-frame clones are kept and a portion is missing. The table records fewer than 45,000 clones, 75% to 95% of them present only once. This chain uses TRBV7-8 with TRBJ2-1; 10 bases match TRBD2. The source of this sequence is a female donor in good health, enrolled as a control in a pregnancy study. Here the sequenced sample was CD4+ T cells from peripheral blood mononuclear cells, taken in the second trimester of pregnancy. The CDR3 bases are TGTGCCAGCAGCTTTTCGACGTTACCGGGACTAGCGAACAATGAGCAGTTCTTC. Amino acids: CASSFSTLPGLANNEQFF.